One sample yielded the 30 T cell receptor beta chains listed below, sequenced in a study of response to subunit inactivated influenza vaccine. MiXCR was run by TCRdb on the RT-PCR reads, yielding one entry per CDR3 protein. The sample includes hundreds of thousands of distinct CDR3 sequences, 12% to 15% seen only once; the top ten take 6% to 9.5%. The source material was PBMCs from blood, sampled 14 to 15 days before vaccination. The receptors here all came from a man aged 45-65 years who received an inactivated influenza vaccine.

This clonotype was picked up a small number of times. This chain uses TRBV5-5 with TRBJ2-1; 9 bases fit TRBD2. The ends lost 0 bases at V and 8 bases at J; junction bases unmatched: 9. The germline V gene has CDR1 SGHKS and CDR2 YYEKEE (reference sequence). The CDR3 has 16 residues. CDR3 protein: CASSLGLAGYTYEQFF. CDR3 nucleotides: TGTGCCAGCAGCTTGGGGCTAGCGGGGTATACTTATGAGCAGTTCTTC.

This clonotype came up a few times. The gene calls are TRBV28 and TRBJ2-7, with TRBD1 matching 10 bases. Germline V gives CDR1 MDHEN, CDR2 SYDVKM. The J segment lost 3 bases and the V segment lost 7 bases, leaving 9 bases of the junction unmatched. The CDR3 is made up of 15 amino acids. CDR3 region: CASNRPGQGFYEQYF. CDR3 DNA sequence: TGTGCCAGCAACCGACCGGGACAGGGGTTCTACGAGCAGTACTTC.

The chain couples TRBV20-1 to TRBJ2-1; TRBD1 is a possible D gene (6 bases). CDR3 length: 12 residues. The ends were cut back, 5 bases at V and 6 bases at J, with 11 bases in the middle. Germline CDR1 and CDR2: DFQATT and SNEGSKA (reference sequence). CDR3 sequence (DNA): TGCAGTGCTTATTACAGGGTCAATGAGCAGTTCTTC. This translates into CSAYYRVNEQFF.

In its sample, this clonotype was seen a few times. CDR3 sequence reads: CASSLISSYSYEQYF. DNA for the CDR3: TGTGCCAGCAGCTTGATCTCCTCTTACTCCTACGAGCAGTACTTC. The chain employs TRBV5-5 and TRBJ2-7, with D unresolved. Trimming pared 1 base from V and 0 bases from J, leaving 11 bases between. The CDR3 extends over 15 amino acids. Germline V gives CDR1 SGHKS, CDR2 YYEKEE (reference sequence).

V is TRBV14 and J is TRBJ2-3; a possible D gene is TRBD1 (6 bases). Germline CDR1 is SGHDN and CDR2 is FVKESK. The CDR3 contains 16 residues. V gave up 5 bases and J gave up 4 bases, with 19 bases separating them. The CDR3 coding sequence is TGTGCCAGCAGCAAAAACCGGGCAGGGGTTCCAGATACGCAGTATTTT. This translates into CASSKNRAGVPDTQYF.

J is TRBJ2-5 and V is TRBV11-1; D gene unclear. The V end lost 5 bases, the J end lost 2 bases, and 18 bases lay between the germline ends. The CDR3 is 16 amino acids. Germline values: CDR1 SGHAT, CDR2 FQDESV (reference sequence). The CDR3 reads CASSPRRLGGQETQYF. As DNA, the CDR3 is TGTGCCAGCAGCCCCCGGAGACTGGGCGGACAAGAGACCCAGTACTTC.

This rearrangement joins TRBV20-1 to TRBJ2-6, with 8 bases that match TRBD1. The CDR3 extends over 19 amino acids. V was pared by 0 bases and J by 0 bases, with 10 bases of the junction left unmatched. Germline-derived CDR1 and CDR2 are DFQATT and SNEGSKA (reference sequence). CDR3 coding DNA: TGCAGTGCTAGAGAGTCAGGGGGCACTCAGAGCTCTGGGGCCAACGTCCTGACTTTC. Translation: CSARESGGTQSSGANVLTF.

The gene calls are TRBV15 and TRBJ2-1; no clear D gene. V was shortened by 1 base and J by 0 bases, with 7 bases between the two germline ends. Germline V gives CDR1 LNHNV, CDR2 YYDKDF (reference sequence). This CDR3 spans 15 amino acids. The CDR3 reads CATSRGLSSYNEQFF. Written as DNA, the CDR3 is TGTGCCACCAGCAGAGGACTGAGCTCCTACAATGAGCAGTTCTTC. The whole variable domain, filled in from reference TRBV15 and TRBJ2-1, reads DAMVIQNPRYQVTQFGKPVTLSCSQTLNHNVMYWYQQKSSQAPKLLFHYYDKDFNNEADTPDNFQSRRPNTSFCFLDIRSPGLGDTAMYLCATSRGLSSYNEQFFGPGTRLTVL.

Concerning this clonotype: An end of the junction does not agree with germline; a read error may underlie this. The chain recombines TRBV4-2 with TRBJ2-3; 10 bases align to TRBD2. CDR3 size: 15 residues. Germline V gene lookup returns CDR1 LGHNA and CDR2 YNFKEQ. The CDR3: CARSQASGRTDTQYF. DNA for the CDR3: TGTGCCAGAAGCCAAGCTAGCGGGAGAACAGATACGCAGTATTTT.

The rearrangement links TRBV20-1 to TRBJ2-1; maybe TRBD2 (5 bases). The germline gives CDR1 DFQATT, CDR2 SNEGSKA (reference sequence). The CDR3 runs 12 residues. The CDR3 loop reads CRKLGGSNEQFF. Here the CDR3 DNA reads TGCAGAAAATTGGGCGGGTCCAATGAGCAGTTCTTC.

The chain couples TRBV2 to TRBJ2-3; maybe TRBD2 (6 bases). V gave up 7 bases and J gave up 2 bases, with 13 bases separating them. The germline CDR1 and CDR2 sequences are SNHLY and FYNNEI. This CDR3 has 14 amino acids. CDR3: CASNLAGLTDTQYF. DNA of the CDR3: TGTGCCAGCAATCTGGCGGGGCTCACAGATACGCAGTATTTT.

The V gene is TRBV20-1, the J gene TRBJ1-2; no clear D gene. CDR3 length: 15 amino acids. Trimming took 3 bases from V and 3 from J, leaving 17 bases between them. CDR1 and CDR2 from the germline V gene are DFQATT and SNEGSKA (reference sequence). The CDR3 nucleotides read TGCAGTGCTAGGGCCTCCTATCAGCCCCACTATGGCTACACCTTC. It codes for CSARASYQPHYGYTF.

This clonotype was seen repeatedly, ten times or more. The V gene is TRBV9, the J gene TRBJ2-3; D might be TRBD1 or TRBD2, each matching 5 bases. Trimming removed 4 bases from V and 4 bases from J, with 28 bases in between. CDR3 length: 19 amino acids. CDR1 and CDR2 from the germline V gene are SGDLS and YYNGEE. DNA of the CDR3: TGTGCCAGCAGCTACAGAGGGGAGAGGAGCCTTAGCGAAGCAGATACGCAGTATTTT. This sequence encodes CASSYRGERSLSEADTQYF.

The chain uses TRBV4-2 and TRBJ2-3; 10 nucleotides match TRBD2. J was trimmed by 6 bases and V by 0 bases; bases with no gene match: 6. The CDR3 runs 16 residues. Per germline, CDR1 LGHNA and CDR2 YNFKEQ. In nucleotides, the CDR3 is TGTGCCAGCAGCCAAGACCAGCGGGGGGGCGTCGATACGCAGTATTTT. It translates to CASSQDQRGGVDTQYF.

This clonotype showed up many times. Mismatch with germline at one junction end may stem from a read error. This chain connects TRBV11-2 to TRBJ2-7, with D perhaps matching TRBD1 (7 bases). Germline CDR1 is SGHAT and CDR2 is FQNNGV. CDR3 length equals 14 residues. This CDR3 is CASNLGGGGHEQYF. The CDR3 DNA is TGTGCCAGCAACTTAGGAGGGGGCGGACACGAGCAGTACTTC.

This clonotype was found a few times. The chain has TRBV28 and TRBJ1-6, with 10 bases matching TRBD1. The CDR3 spans 16 residues. Germline-derived CDR1 and CDR2 are MDHEN and SYDVKM. The ends lost 6 bases at V and 1 base at J; junction bases unmatched: 3. This chain's CDR3 is CASSPDRGSYNSPLHF. The CDR3 DNA reads as TGTGCCAGCAGCCCGGACAGGGGGTCCTATAATTCACCCCTCCACTTT.

Ten or more counts support this clonotype. The gene calls are TRBV6-1 and TRBJ2-7, with 8 bases identical to TRBD1. This CDR3 region has 13 residues. V dropped 6 bases and J dropped 4; count of bases not matched to a gene: 5. CDR1 is MNHNS and CDR2 is SASEGT in the germline V gene. The CDR3 loop is CASSIDRGYEQYF. CDR3 nucleotides: TGTGCCAGCAGCATAGACAGGGGTTACGAGCAGTACTTC.

CDR3: CASSLFSSVGEQYF. The CDR3 region has the DNA TGTGCCAGCAGTTTATTTTCTTCTGTCGGCGAGCAGTACTTC. The J gene is TRBJ2-7, the V gene TRBV28; D ambiguous. CDR3 size: 14 residues. Germline values: CDR1 MDHEN, CDR2 SYDVKM. The V and J ends lost 1 base and 6 bases respectively, with 13 bases between them.

There are a few counts of this clonotype. The chain is built from TRBV5-6 and TRBJ1-2; D remains unclear. This CDR3 has 14 amino acids. The germline gives CDR1 SGHDT, CDR2 YYEEEE. Deletions cut 0 bases from V and 4 bases from J, with 10 bases between. This CDR3 reads CASSLGQQSYGYTF. The CDR3 region has the DNA TGTGCCAGCAGCTTGGGGCAGCAATCCTATGGCTACACCTTC.

This clonotype was seen at least ten times. This chain connects TRBV7-8 to TRBJ2-7; 14 positions agree with TRBD2. Looked up from germline, CDR1 is SGHVS and CDR2 is FQNEAQ. The CDR3 has 14 residues. V lost 2 bases, J lost 7 bases, and 1 base stayed unmatched. The CDR3 region is CASSLRTSGREQYF. CDR3 in DNA: TGTGCCAGCAGCTTAAGGACTAGCGGGAGGGAGCAGTACTTC.

As regards this clonotype: This may be a read error, as it is one base from a much larger clone. This chain connects TRBV7-2 to TRBJ2-3; 9 bases align to TRBD2. The CDR3 has 16 amino acids. The germline CDR1 and CDR2 sequences are SGHTA and FQGNSA. V gave up 5 bases and J gave up 4 bases; unmatched junction bases: 10. The CDR3, as DNA: TGTGCCAGCAGCCAAGGACTAGCGAGGGGGGCAGATACGCAGTATTTT. Translating gives CASSQGLARGADTQYF.

This chain links TRBV19 with TRBJ1-4; tentative D call: TRBD1 (5 bases). This CDR3 has 14 residues. V lost 7 bases, J lost 5 bases, and 14 bases lay in between. Germline CDR1 reads LNHDA; CDR2 reads SQIVND (reference sequence). CDR3 DNA: TGTGCCAGTACTCCGGGACGGAGAAATGAAAAACTGTTTTTT. Translated: CASTPGRRNEKLFF.

CDR3 region: CASSLEGLVGETQYF. In DNA form, the CDR3 reads TGTGCCAGCAGCTTAGAGGGACTAGTGGGAGAGACCCAGTACTTC. The chain links TRBV7-9 to TRBJ2-5; 8 positions match TRBD2. The CDR3 totals 15 residues. CDR1 and CDR2 (germline): SEHNR, FQNEAQ (reference sequence). The J segment lost 4 bases and the V segment lost 1 base, leaving 5 bases of the junction unmatched.

This clonotype was seen at least ten times. The chain couples TRBV5-6 to TRBJ2-5, with a tentative D call TRBD1 (5 bases). Deletions cut 4 bases from V and 5 bases from J, with 18 bases between. The germline V gene has CDR1 SGHDT and CDR2 YYEEEE. This CDR3 is built from 15 residues. CDR3 in amino acids: CASSRTRDAGETQYF. The CDR3 nucleotides read TGTGCCAGCAGCCGAACCAGGGATGCCGGGGAGACCCAGTACTTC.

A few counts support this clonotype. V and J are TRBV20-1 and TRBJ2-1, with D maybe TRBD2 (5 bases). With 8 bases removed from V and 0 bases from J, the gap between germline ends came to 11 bases. The CDR3 consists of 13 residues. The germline V gene encodes CDR1 DFQATT and CDR2 SNEGSKA (reference sequence). The CDR3 coding sequence is TGCAGTTCGTTCCGGGACTCCTACAATGAGCAGTTCTTC. Amino acids: CSSFRDSYNEQFF.

The V and J genes are TRBV3-1 and TRBJ2-2; no firm D call. V lost 4 bases and J 1 base, leaving 7 bases between the germline ends. The length of the CDR3 is 14 residues. Per the germline V gene, CDR1 is LGHDT and CDR2 is YNNKEL (reference sequence). CDR3 DNA: TGTGCCAGCAGCCCGATTATGAACACCGGGGAGCTGTTTTTT. Amino acid sequence: CASSPIMNTGELFF. Looking up the rest from reference TRBV3-1 and TRBJ2-2 gives the full variable domain: DTAVSQTPKYLVTQMGNDKSIKCEQNLGHDTMYWYKQDSKKFLKIMFSYNNKELIINETVPNRFSPKSPDKAHLNLHINSLELGDSAVYFCASSPIMNTGELFFGEGSRLTVL.

The V gene is TRBV4-1, the J gene TRBJ2-1; 15 positions match TRBD2. The V and J ends lost 3 bases and 8 bases, in that order; junction bases with no gene match: 5. CDR3 length equals 16 residues. The germline V gene encodes CDR1 MGHRA and CDR2 YSYEKL. The CDR3 region is CASSHPGLAGGHEQFF. CDR3 nucleotide sequence: TGCGCCAGCAGCCACCCGGGACTAGCGGGGGGTCATGAGCAGTTCTTC.

A few counts support this clonotype. CDR3 in amino acids: CATGLHQETQYF. The CDR3 coding sequence is TGTGCCACGGGACTCCACCAAGAGACCCAGTACTTC. The J gene is TRBJ2-5, the V gene TRBV6-2 or TRBV6-3, with TRBD2 as a possible D gene (6 bases). Germline V CDR1 and CDR2: MNHEY, SVGEGT. The CDR3 is 12 amino acids. Trimming pared 10 bases from V and 0 bases from J, leaving 9 bases between.

This clonotype was seen a handful of times. The CDR3 region has the DNA TGTGCCAGCAGTTTACTGGTTTGGGAGCGGGGTTCCTACGAGCAGTACTTC. It codes for CASSLLVWERGSYEQYF. The chain combines TRBV27 with TRBJ2-7; 7 bases line up with TRBD2. Trimming cost V 2 bases and J 1 base; bases outside gene matches: 11. This CDR3 comprises 17 residues. Germline CDR1 MNHEY, CDR2 SMNVEV (reference sequence).

This clonotype was seen many times. The chain joins TRBV20-1 to TRBJ2-3; tentatively, D is TRBD1 or TRBD2 (6 bases each). There are 16 residues in the CDR3. The V gene's germline CDR1 is DFQATT and CDR2 SNEGSKA (reference sequence). With 2 bases removed from V and 1 base from J, the gap between germline ends came to 16 bases. The CDR3 reads CSARLGGLRGTDTQYF. The DNA for the CDR3 is TGCAGTGCTAGACTAGGGGGGCTACGGGGCACAGATACGCAGTATTTT.